This T cell receptor beta chain was sequenced during a study of T cell responses to AZD1222 COVID-19 vaccine. On this clone: Its antigen is not known.

General study points: Donors skewed white British and female; clonal diversity was possibly underestimated. Nearly half of spike-specific TCRs reportedly target variant regions that are unmutated in the B.1.351 and B.1.1.7 variants.

This CDR3 contains 14 residues. Germline V gene lookup returns CDR1 MNHEY and CDR2 SVGAGI. V lost 6 bases and J lost 4, with 13 bases in between. Data came from immunoSEQ multiplex PCR; TCRdb stores just in-frame clones and leaves some out. In the table there are 58,000 or so clones, about 88% of which are singletons. The sequenced sample was peripheral blood, obtained 28 days after the second AZD1222 dose. The chain carries TRBV6-5 and TRBJ1-3; D gene unclear. This sequence was found in an adult who received the AZD1222 COVID-19 vaccine. The CDR3: CASSRTWRGNTIYF. The CDR3 DNA follows: TGTGCCAGCAGCCGGACCTGGAGGGGAAACACCATATATTTT.